What follows describes a single T cell receptor beta chain. Followed over time, Seattle patients had been enrolled while infection was active. The record originates from a study of blood T cell repertoires in COVID-19. Study context: Spain, Italy and the United States supplied samples that represented acute and convalescent COVID-19. PBMCs, B-cell-depleted T cells, or T cells provided the cDNA or gDNA that made up the material.

Repertoires were generated with immunoSEQ multiplex PCR, while TCRdb's copy carries only in-frame clones and drops some. The sample consists of 300,000 to 350,000 clones, around nine tenths of them appearing once. Germline loops: CDR1 MDHEN, CDR2 SYDVKM. This CDR3 contains 14 residues. V was shortened by 3 bases and J by 2 bases, with 11 bases between the two germline ends. The V and J genes are TRBV28 and TRBJ2-7, with D possibly TRBD1 on 6 matching bases. The sample taken for sequencing was peripheral blood. This receptor was identified in a woman aged 65 to 85 with COVID-19, enrolled during active disease. The CDR3 nucleotides read TGTGCCAGCAGTTTGGTCACAGGGACCTACGAGCAGTACTTC. This encodes CASSLVTGTYEQYF.